The source of this T cell receptor beta chain is a study of T cells in pancreatic ductal adenocarcinoma. CDR3 size: 14 residues. V dropped 6 bases and J dropped 5 bases, with 15 bases sitting between them. Germline V gives CDR1 MNHEY, CDR2 SMNVEV (reference sequence). The selected patients with pancreatic ductal adenocarcinoma had surgery but no neoadjuvant therapy. Comment on this clone: Its antigen remains unknown.

Study-wide findings and caveats: Enrichment of CD45RO+ effector over naive T cells in tumors may bias clonality. Tumor samples had fewer productive templates and around 7.2-fold fewer unique clonotypes than blood.

Clones were read by immunoSEQ multiplex PCR, and TCRdb kept only the in-frame ones, dropping some. Of some 16,000 clones detected, under 95% appear once; the ten largest clones hold 15% to 20%. The rearrangement uses TRBV27 and TRBJ2-3, with D perhaps being TRBD1 or TRBD2 (5 bases each). The source material was PBMCs. The TCR originated in a human donor with pancreatic ductal adenocarcinoma. The CDR3 bases are TGTGCCAGCAGCCCGATGGGGGTGGGAGATACGCAGTATTTT. It encodes CASSPMGVGDTQYF.